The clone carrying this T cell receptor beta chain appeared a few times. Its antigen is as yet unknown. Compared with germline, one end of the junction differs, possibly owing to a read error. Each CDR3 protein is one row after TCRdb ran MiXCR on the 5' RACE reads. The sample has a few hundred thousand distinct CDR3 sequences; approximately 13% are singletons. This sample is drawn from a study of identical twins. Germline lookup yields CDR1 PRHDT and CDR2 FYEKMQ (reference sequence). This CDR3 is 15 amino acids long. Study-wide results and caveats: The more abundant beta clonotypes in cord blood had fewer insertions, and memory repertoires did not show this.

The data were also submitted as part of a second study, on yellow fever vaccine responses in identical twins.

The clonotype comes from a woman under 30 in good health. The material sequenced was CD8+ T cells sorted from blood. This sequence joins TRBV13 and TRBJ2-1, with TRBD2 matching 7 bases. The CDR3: CATSPTAGVSNEQFF. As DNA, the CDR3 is TGTGCCACCAGCCCTACGGCGGGAGTTTCAAATGAGCAGTTCTTC.